What follows are 7 T cell receptor beta chains derived from one specimen sequenced in a study of T-cell reconstitution after alpha-beta-depleted transplantation in children. Unique molecular identifiers were incorporated during preparation of the TCRbeta library. TCRdb passed the PCR reads through MiXCR, listing each CDR3 protein once. The sample contains hundreds of thousands of distinct CDR3 sequences, 10% to 15% of which appear only once. The sequencing used PBMCs, mostly from graft donor cells, collected 360 days after TCRalphabeta/CD19-depleted stem cell transplant. These receptors were collected from a male patient aged 10-17 years who had a stem cell transplant for acute myeloid leukemia, so the T cells may come from the graft donor.

This clonotype was detected only a few times. The chain joins TRBV20-1 to TRBJ2-7; D might be TRBD1 (5 bases). V lost 5 bases, J lost 3 bases, and 17 bases lay in between. The CDR3 sequence is 14 residues long. Germline assignment: CDR1 DFQATT and CDR2 SNEGSKA (reference sequence). The CDR3 sequence is CSAPRRSTGYEQYF. In DNA form, the CDR3 reads TGCAGTGCTCCTCGACGATCCACAGGCTACGAGCAGTACTTC.

This clonotype has just a few counts. The rearrangement uses TRBV18 and TRBJ2-1; 8 bases map to TRBD2. Per the germline V gene, CDR1 is KGHSH and CDR2 is LQKENI. V shed 4 bases, J shed 5 bases, and the junction held 10 bases outside the gene matches. CDR3 length: 16 residues. CDR3 protein: CASSRAGGAGHNEQFF. The CDR3 nucleotides read TGTGCCAGCTCACGGGCGGGGGGCGCCGGCCACAATGAGCAGTTCTTC.

This clonotype was detected a few times. This chain uses TRBV7-2 with TRBJ2-1, with 9 bases that match TRBD2. The germline V gene has CDR1 SGHTA and CDR2 FQGNSA. CDR3 length: 16 residues. The J segment lost 7 bases and the V segment lost 1 base, leaving 8 bases of the junction unmatched. In nucleotides, the CDR3 is TGTGCCAGCAGCTTAGAGCCAGCGGGAGGTAGAAATGAGCAGTTCTTC. It specifies CASSLEPAGGRNEQFF.

For this clonotype: One junction end does not reproduce the germline sequence, and a read error may be involved. The gene calls are TRBV20-1 and TRBJ2-7, with TRBD2 as a possible D gene (5 bases). Germline assignment: CDR1 DFQATT and CDR2 SNEGSKA (reference sequence). The CDR3 has 16 amino acids. CDR3 sequence reads: CCARDRLALVLYEQYF. CDR3 in DNA: TGCTGTGCTAGAGATCGCCTAGCTTTGGTCCTCTACGAGCAGTACTTC.

The genes are TRBV27 and TRBJ2-1; D unresolved. Between the trimmed V and J ends, which lost 3 bases and 5 bases, there was a span of 8 bases. Germline V CDR1 and CDR2: MNHEY, SMNVEV (reference sequence). The CDR3 is 13 amino acids. CDR3 protein: CASSFILDNEQFF. The CDR3 DNA follows: TGTGCCAGCAGTTTCATTCTCGACAATGAGCAGTTCTTC.

Only one count was recorded for this clonotype. The J gene is TRBJ2-7, the V gene TRBV25-1, with TRBD1 matching over 7 bases. Germline CDR1 and CDR2: MGHDK and SYGVNS. V dropped 6 bases and J dropped 2; count of bases not matched to a gene: 7. The CDR3 contains 14 residues. The chain's CDR3 is CASSEQGLPYEQYF. For the CDR3, the DNA is TGTGCCAGCAGCGAACAGGGGTTACCCTACGAGCAGTACTTC.

This clonotype was seen a handful of times. The gene calls are TRBV9 and TRBJ2-1, with D unresolved. The CDR3 contains 14 residues. Germline values: CDR1 SGDLS, CDR2 YYNGEE. Trimming removed 2 bases at V and 4 bases at J, with 10 bases between. The chain's CDR3 is CASSVGPLYNEQFF. The CDR3 DNA reads as TGTGCCAGCAGCGTGGGTCCGTTATACAATGAGCAGTTCTTC.